This TCR beta chain was identified during a study of cytomegalovirus exposure and HLA in healthy donors. Study-wide background: Unique TCRs from HLA-typed donors, 80 million to 100 million of them, were held in an early data release. Clustering assigned around 77% of the roughly 400 genotyped donors to the Caucasian-associated ancestry cluster.

Likely unrecorded immune exposures existed in these nominally healthy donors. Amplification used 60 Vbeta primers and 13 Jbeta primers. Per the study methods: About 12 million of the about 80 million unique TCR beta chains counted in a later analysis were shared. Method: immunoSEQ multiplex PCR; TCRdb's copy keeps in-frame clones and lacks some. That table furnishes V, J and clone size, whereas the DNA furnished D and trimming. The data contain roughly 140,000 clones, about 80% of them singletons. The sample holds one count of this clone. Germline loops: CDR1 LNHDA, CDR2 SQIVND (reference sequence). The CDR3 extends over 15 amino acids. Unmatched junction bases numbered 8, after V lost 3 bases and J lost 7 bases.

The sequenced sample was PBMCs. This TCR derives from a man aged 25-40 years in good health and CMV-seropositive. The rearrangement links TRBV19 to TRBJ2-2; 7 nucleotides line up with TRBD2. CDR3 in amino acids: CASSIAGVSIGELFF. CDR3 nucleotide sequence: TGTGCCAGTAGTATCGCGGGGGTTTCGATCGGGGAGCTGTTTTTT.